Following are 8 T cell receptor beta chains from one sample sequenced in a study of blood T cell repertoires in COVID-19. Assay: immunoSEQ multiplex PCR; the TCRdb copy retains only in-frame clones and omits some. Of about 45,000 clones listed, 90% are singletons. The specimen sequenced was peripheral blood. Receptor source: a human donor in a cohort sampled during active COVID-19.

This chain connects TRBV10-3 to TRBJ2-5, with D possibly matching TRBD2 (5 bases). Germline V CDR1 and CDR2: ENHRY, SYGVKD. This CDR3 spans 13 amino acids. V was pared by 0 bases and J by 3 bases, with 5 bases between. CDR3 sequence (DNA): TGTGCCATCAGTGAGTCGAGGGAAGAGACCCAGTACTTC. Residues: CAISESREETQYF.

This chain connects TRBV4-2 to TRBJ2-7, with TRBD1 identical over 10 bases. Trimming took 3 bases from V and 6 from J; bases not matched to a gene: 5. In germline, CDR1 is LGHNA, CDR2 YNFKEQ. The CDR3 spans 14 residues. The CDR3 here is CASSHRDRGFEQYF. The DNA of the CDR3 is TGTGCCAGCAGCCACCGGGACAGGGGCTTCGAGCAGTACTTC.

A single count supports this clone. The rearrangement uses TRBV3-1 (or the pseudogene TRBV3-2) and TRBJ2-7; a weak D match, TRBD1 (5 bases). V was pared by 0 bases and J by 12 bases, with 15 bases between. The CDR3 covers 13 residues. In germline, CDR1 is LGHDT, CDR2 YNNKEL (reference sequence). Here the CDR3 reads CASSQDISGHPYF. The DNA for the CDR3 is TGTGCCAGCAGCCAAGATATTTCCGGACACCCGTACTTC.

The V call is TRBV4-1, the J call TRBJ2-1; TRBD2 aligns across 8 bases. Germline trimming cut 1 base from V and 9 bases from J; bases unmatched to any gene: 11. Germline V gene sequence: CDR1 MGHRA, CDR2 YSYEKL. The CDR3 consists of 16 residues. CDR3 protein: CASSQVLSGGRREQFF. DNA of the CDR3: TGCGCCAGCAGCCAAGTATTATCGGGGGGGCGTCGTGAGCAGTTCTTC.

The chain couples TRBV7-2 to TRBJ1-1, with 8 bases lining up with TRBD1. This CDR3 comprises 16 residues. Looked up from germline, CDR1 is SGHTA and CDR2 is FQGNSA. V lost 3 bases, J lost 2 bases, and 8 bases stayed unmatched. CDR3 nucleotide sequence: TGTGCCAGCAGCTTCGTCTCAGGGGGCTTCAACACTGAAGCTTTCTTT. It specifies CASSFVSGGFNTEAFF.

The chain employs TRBV3-1 (or the pseudogene TRBV3-2) and TRBJ2-6; 10 bases line up with TRBD2. The V and J ends lost 4 bases and 2 bases, in that order; junction bases with no gene match: 5. The CDR3 sequence is 17 residues long. CDR1 and CDR2 from the germline V gene are LGHDT and YNNKEL (reference sequence). This CDR3 is CASSPLAGAAGANVLTF. The CDR3 DNA follows: TGTGCCAGCAGCCCTCTAGCGGGGGCAGCTGGGGCCAACGTCCTGACTTTC.

The rearrangement uses TRBV10-2 and TRBJ2-2, with D maybe TRBD2 (5 bases). The CDR3 is 17 amino acids. Trimming took 0 bases from V and 3 from J, leaving 14 bases between them. The germline gives CDR1 WSHSY, CDR2 SAAADI. Written as DNA, the CDR3 is TGCGCCAGCAGTGAGTCTGCTAGCACTAGATACACCGGGGAGCTGTTTTTT. Amino acid sequence: CASSESASTRYTGELFF.

The rearrangement uses TRBV6-5 and TRBJ1-2; 8 bases line up with TRBD1. V was pared by 5 bases and J by 6 bases, with 5 bases of the junction left unmatched. This CDR3 is built from 13 residues. CDR1 and CDR2 (germline): MNHEY, SVGAGI. CDR3 DNA sequence: TGTGCCAGCAGTACACAGGGGGTGGATGGCTACACCTTC. Amino acids: CASSTQGVDGYTF.